A selection of T cell receptor beta chains follows, all from one sample in a study of blood T cells in healthy people across ages. One entry per CDR3 protein, called by TCRdb with MiXCR from the 5' RACE reads. Found here are roughly 500,000 distinct CDR3 sequences, less than 25% of them singletons; the top ten hold roughly 9.4%. This same sample was also taken into another study, of T cells of mothers and their children.

Input material: blood. These receptors came from a boy aged 5 to 17 in good health. The CDR3 runs from the conserved cysteine through the conserved F or W. The D gene is left open where the match is weak. Size tells how often a clone was seen (once, few, many) or the class of an expanded clone, and some rows leave it out.

>TRBJ2-7|TRBV9|.|.
CASSPRGASSVDEQYF
TGTGCCAGCAGCCCCCGGGGGGCGTCGTCCGTCGACGAGCAGTACTTC
>TRBJ1-6|TRBV20-1|TRBD1|few
CSASSRARTGAFIPYNSPLHF
TGCAGTGCTAGTTCTCGGGCTCGGACAGGGGCTTTTATACCCTATAATTCACCCCTCCACTTT
>TRBJ2-5|TRBV11-2|.|.
CASSLVMTEWETQYF
TGTGCCAGCAGCTTAGTTATGACAGAATGGGAGACCCAGTACTTC
>TRBJ2-1|TRBV13|.|few
CASSAGPTYNEQFF
TGTGCCAGCAGCGCGGGACCGACCTACAATGAGCAGTTCTTC
>TRBJ2-4|TRBV27|.|few
CASSPSAYRDIAKNTQYF
TGTGCCAGCAGTCCTTCGGCCTACAGGGACATAGCCAAAAACACTCAGTACTTC
>TRBJ2-3|TRBV5-5|.|.
CASSVEDTQYF
TGTGCCAGCAGTGTCGAAGATACGCAGTATTTT
>TRBJ2-1|TRBV24-1|.|.
CATSDSSNEQFF
TGTGCCACCAGTGATTCCAGTAATGAGCAGTTCTTC
>TRBJ1-4|TRBV29-1|.|many
CSAIMGRPEKLFF
TGCAGCGCTATCATGGGGAGACCCGAAAAACTGTTTTTT
>TRBJ2-4|TRBV5-4|.|.
CASSLEPLTNIQYF
TGTGCCAGCAGCTTGGAACCGCTTACCAACATTCAGTACTTC
>TRBJ1-2|TRBV4-1|.|few
CASSSRVANYGYTF
TGCGCCAGCAGCTCCAGGGTAGCTAACTATGGCTACACCTTC
>TRBJ2-1|TRBV18|TRBD2|.
CASSLTTSGYNEQFF
TGTGCCAGCTCACTCACGACTAGCGGCTACAATGAGCAGTTCTTC
>TRBJ2-7|TRBV7-9|TRBD1|many
CASSYPQGYEDEQYF
TGTGCCAGCAGCTACCCACAGGGGTATGAGGACGAGCAGTACTTC
>TRBJ2-2|TRBV5-1|TRBD2|few
CASSLTLAGGADNGELFF
TGCGCCAGCAGCTTGACCCTAGCGGGAGGGGCCGATAACGGGGAGCTGTTTTTT
>TRBJ1-6|TRBV27|TRBD1|.
CASSDGQGGNSPLHF
TGTGCCAGCAGTGACGGACAGGGTGGCAATTCACCCCTCCACTTT
>TRBJ1-1|TRBV7-7|TRBD1|.
CASSHPQNVGQLMNTEAFF
TGTGCTAGCAGCCATCCCCAAAACGTGGGACAGCTCATGAACACTGAAGCTTTCTTT
>TRBJ2-6|TRBV9|.|.
CASSVGTVIDVLTF
TGTGCCAGCAGCGTAGGGACAGTTATAGACGTCCTGACTTTC
>TRBJ2-1|TRBV28|.|once
CASSLTGAQEQFF
TGTGCCAGCAGTTTAACGGGGGCCCAGGAGCAGTTCTTC
>TRBJ2-5|TRBV5-1|TRBD2|.
CASSPGLEPYQETQYF
TGCGCCAGCAGCCCTGGACTAGAACCCTACCAAGAGACCCAGTACTTC
>TRBJ2-1|TRBV7-2|TRBD2|many
CASSLVSGRGLGEQFF
TGTGCCAGCAGCTTAGTTAGCGGGAGGGGGCTTGGGGAGCAGTTCTTC
>TRBJ2-7|TRBV5-5|.|.
CASSADTDYSYEQYF
TGTGCCAGCAGCGCTGATACGGACTACTCCTACGAGCAGTACTTC
>TRBJ2-5|TRBV3-1|TRBD2|few
CASSQDPLAGGQETQYF
TGTGCCAGCAGCCAAGATCCCCTAGCGGGGGGCCAAGAGACCCAGTACTTC
>TRBJ2-7|TRBV7-9|.|.
CATQGTSSYEQYF
TGTGCCACCCAGGGTACAAGTTCCTACGAGCAGTACTTC
>TRBJ1-5|TRBV7-2|TRBD1|.
CASSTNPKGQSYSNQPQHF
TGTGCCAGCAGCACAAATCCAAAGGGACAGTCGTATAGCAATCAGCCCCAGCATTTT
>TRBJ2-2|TRBV9|.|few
CASSVEHNTGELFF
TGTGCCAGCAGCGTAGAACACAACACCGGGGAGCTGTTTTTT
>TRBJ2-3|TRBV6-2/TRBV6-3|.|.
CASSIIGTASTDTQYF
TGTGCCAGCAGTATAATTGGGACGGCGAGCACAGATACGCAGTATTTT
>TRBJ2-2|TRBV19|.|few
CASTPGAGELFF
TGTGCCAGTACTCCAGGGGCCGGGGAGCTGTTTTTT
>TRBJ1-2|TRBV20-1|.|.
CSASSGTLYGYTF
TGCAGTGCTAGCTCCGGGACTCTCTATGGCTACACCTTC
>TRBJ2-1|TRBV7-2|.|.
CASSSYYQEQFF
TGTGCCAGCAGTTCATACTACCAAGAGCAGTTCTTC
>TRBJ1-1|TRBV6-5|.|.
CASRAFGNTEAFF
TGTGCCAGCAGGGCCTTTGGGAACACTGAAGCTTTCTTT
>TRBJ2-3|TRBV7-2|.|few
CASSIDTTDTQYF
TGTGCCAGCAGCATCGACACGACAGATACGCAGTATTTT
>TRBJ1-4|TRBV12-3/TRBV12-4|.|.
CASRLQGLTNEKLFF
TGTGCCAGCAGGTTACAGGGACTTACTAATGAAAAACTGTTTTTT
>TRBJ2-5|TRBV14|.|.
CASSQGAETQYF
TGTGCCAGCAGCCAAGGGGCGGAGACCCAGTACTTC
>TRBJ2-5|TRBV4-2|TRBD2|many
CASSQDTGGETQYF
TGTGCCAGCAGCCAAGATACGGGGGGAGAGACCCAGTACTTC
>TRBJ1-3|TRBV21-1|.|few
CASSKWRGRSGNTIYF
TGTGCCAGCAGCAAGTGGCGGGGACGCTCTGGAAACACCATATATTTT
>TRBJ2-1|TRBV28|TRBD2|.
CASSQRTSGISYNEQFF
TGTGCCAGCAGCCAGAGGACTAGCGGGATCTCCTACAATGAGCAGTTCTTC
>TRBJ1-2|TRBV10-3|TRBD1|.
CAISEGTGLPYGYTF
TGTGCCATCAGTGAGGGGACAGGCCTACCCTATGGCTACACCTTC
>TRBJ2-1|TRBV9|.|few
CASSIDGGVNEQFF
TGTGCCAGCAGCATAGACGGGGGAGTTAATGAGCAGTTCTTC
>TRBJ2-7|TRBV14|TRBD2|.
CASSQYGTSGYEQYF
TGTGCCAGCAGCCAATATGGGACTAGCGGCTACGAGCAGTACTTC
>TRBJ2-7|TRBV15|.|few
CATSTLADHELEQYF
TGTGCCACCAGCACCTTAGCGGACCACGAACTCGAGCAGTACTTC
>TRBJ2-5|TRBV28|.|few
CASSSPGLGQETQYF
TGTGCCAGCAGTTCCCCGGGACTGGGCCAAGAGACCCAGTACTTC
>TRBJ1-1|TRBV3-1|.|many
CASSRPGRGSTHTEAFF
TGTGCCAGCAGCCGTCCCGGTCGGGGCAGTACTCACACTGAAGCTTTCTTT